This T cell receptor (beta chain) was profiled in a study of blood T cells in healthy people across ages. This clonotype appeared a few times. The germline V gene has CDR1 DFQATT and CDR2 SNEGSKA (reference sequence). This CDR3 region has 15 residues. Next came a second PCR, run for about 7 to 12 cycles, which used a sample-barcoded 5' primer along with a J-beta primer mix. One entry per CDR3 protein, called by TCRdb with MiXCR from the 5' RACE reads. This table holds some 700,000 distinct CDR3 sequences, about a fifth found once. This sequence was found in a man between 65 and 85 years old in good health. The rearrangement joins TRBV20-1 to TRBJ2-5; weak D call: TRBD2 (5 bases). The J call may not be correct, given that the DNA end is closer to TRBJ2-1. Sequencing was performed on blood. As DNA, the CDR3 is TGCAGTGCTAGAGATAGGCTAGCTTCCTACAATGAGCAGTTCTTC. It specifies CSARDRLASYNEQFF.